This T cell receptor (beta chain) emerged from a study of graft-versus-host responses after intestinal transplantation (dated by TCRdb to about 2021). At the level of the whole study: Multivisceral, liver-intestinal, or isolated intestinal transplants were received by the recipients. Donor T cell macrochimerism was defined as a peak of at least 4% donor T cells among recipient peripheral blood mononuclear cells. To identify alloreactive clones, pre-transplant mixed lymphocyte reaction products were sequenced and compared with unstimulated pre-transplant donor and recipient T cells. Graft-versus-host and host-versus-graft alloreactive T cell clones were tracked in the graft, circulation and bone marrow after intestinal transplantation using bulk TCR-beta CDR3 sequencing. Every recipient was given anti-thymocyte globulin induction, then maintenance tacrolimus and steroids for approximately 3 years. The cohort enrolled roughly 25 intestinal transplant recipients including one retransplant, and 3 patients lacking pretransplant specimens were excluded. Samples from three later patients were sequenced in-house on an Illumina MiSeq with MiXCR processing rather than by the commercial service. Beyond this particular receptor, the publication reports: Peak levels of circulating GvH clones were associated with declines in HvG clones early after transplant. The conclusions were limited by the relatively low number and heterogeneity of the intestinal transplant patients. GvH clones turned up in recipient bone marrow, with some appearing earlier in ileal mucosa or blood, a pattern consistent with an intestinal mucosal origin. In patients with donor T cell macrochimerism, the allografts had high GvH to HvG T cell clonal ratios.

CDR1 MNHEY and CDR2 SVGAGI were looked up in the germline V gene. Measured from the cysteine to the phenylalanine, the CDR3 is 12 residues long. The DNA shown is the 36-base CDR3, in frame from base 1. V is shortened by 5 bases, J by 6 bases, and the region joining them spans 8 bases. Library construction relied on the immunoSEQ multiplex PCR assay. High-throughput TCR-beta CDR3 sequencing of genomic DNA from most patients was performed by Adaptive Biotechnologies. The authors' analysis ran thus. TCR sequencing data for around 19 patients were retrieved from Adaptive's ImmunoSEQ software; three other patients were processed with MiXCR and VDJtools. Because the origin of CDR3 nucleotide sequences shared between donor and recipient could not be assigned, those sequences were removed. At least 2-fold expansion over unstimulated cells and a minimum CFSE-low frequency of 0.002% (template counts) or 0.001% (read counts) were required for clones to be classified as alloreactive. Clones detected in sequenced pre-transplant spleen, lymph node, or MLR CFSE-low populations of the donor or recipient were defined as mappable. The cumulative frequency of alloreactive clones was calculated as a percentage of all sequences, weighted by copy number. TCRdb carries this immuneACCESS record with in-frame sequences only. Its versions omit some clonotypes, under half of them owing to an unresolved V gene in the studies checked, with the rest unexplained. V and J calls and clone size are those listed in that table; D and trimming were worked out from the DNA. Recorded for this sample are fewer than 30,000 clones; around 95% of them occurred a single time. The ten biggest clones cover nearly 0.85% of the sample.

Blood samples were collected up to 4 times in the first month after transplant and then at least monthly when available. Worth noting for this clone: Its antigen is unknown. Per-nucleotide qualities are absent, and no much larger clonotype sits a single base away.

The sequencing used PBMCs, collected approximately 32 days after intestinal transplant. This receptor chain uses TRBV6-5 and TRBJ2-1; a tentative D match to TRBD2 spans 5 bases. The source of this sequence is a human patient who received an intestinal transplant, so some T cells may come from the graft donor. At the DNA level, the sequence is TGTGCCAGCAGTCGTACTAGCAATGAGCAGTTCTTC. This yields the protein CASSRTSNEQFF.